This T cell receptor (beta chain) came from a study of T-cell memory formation after mild COVID-19. The CDR3 is 15 amino acids. CDR1 and CDR2 from the germline V gene are SGHRS and YFSETQ. TCRdb ran MiXCR on the 5' RACE reads and lists one entry per CDR3 protein. The sample lists about 350,000 distinct CDR3 sequences, roughly 13% occurring once. With respect to this clonotype: At one boundary the junction diverges from the germline segment, which might be a read error.

The J gene is TRBJ1-6, the V gene TRBV5-1, with no clear D. Source material: PBMCs or a T cell subset sorted from them (not recorded which). This sequence was found in a man aged 18-30 years who had mild COVID-19 (a few samples of this study predate the infection). Cell type and time point are not known. The CDR3 bases are TGCGCCAGCAGCTTGGCAATGGGGATCAATTCACACCTCCACTTT. It specifies CASSLAMGINSHLHF.